This TCR beta chain was sequenced in a study of blood T cell repertoires in COVID-19. Overall study: The United States, Italy and Spain provided the acute and convalescent COVID-19 samples. T cells, B-cell-depleted T cells, or PBMCs provided the cDNA or gDNA that served as material.

In the original processing: Nucleated cell number was recorded as an estimate derived from reference gene primer amplification. TCRdb's copy holds only in-frame clones and misses some; the assay was immunoSEQ multiplex PCR. The DNA was the basis for D and trimming; V, J and clone size are from that table. The sample yields 150,000 or so clones, around 85% seen once. Germline lookup yields CDR1 SGHVS and CDR2 FQNEAQ. Trimming cost V 5 bases and J 2 bases; bases outside gene matches: 12. The CDR3 sequence is 17 residues long. The rearrangement joins TRBV7-8 to TRBJ2-3; 8 bases fit TRBD2. Specimen: peripheral blood. The TCR was taken from a woman aged 80 or over with acute or convalescent COVID-19. CDR3 region: CASSPLGSGATTDTQYF. The CDR3 DNA follows: TGTGCCAGCAGCCCCTTGGGTAGCGGGGCTACCACAGATACGCAGTATTTT.